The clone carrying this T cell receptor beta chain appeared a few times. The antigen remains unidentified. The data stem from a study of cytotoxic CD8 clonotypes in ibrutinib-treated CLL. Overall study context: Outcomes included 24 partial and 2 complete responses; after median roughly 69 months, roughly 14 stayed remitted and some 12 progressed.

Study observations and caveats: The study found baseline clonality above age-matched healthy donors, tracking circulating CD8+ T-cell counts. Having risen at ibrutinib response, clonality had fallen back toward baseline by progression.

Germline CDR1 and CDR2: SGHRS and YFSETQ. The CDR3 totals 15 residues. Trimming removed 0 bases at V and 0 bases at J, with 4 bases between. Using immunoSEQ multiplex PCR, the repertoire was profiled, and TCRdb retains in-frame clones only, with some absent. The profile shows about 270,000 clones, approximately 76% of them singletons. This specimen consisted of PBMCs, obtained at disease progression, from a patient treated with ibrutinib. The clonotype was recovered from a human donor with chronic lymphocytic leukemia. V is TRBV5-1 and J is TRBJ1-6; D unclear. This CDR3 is CASSLGSSYNSPLHF. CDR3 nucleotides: TGCGCCAGCAGCTTGGGGAGCTCCTATAATTCACCCCTCCACTTT.